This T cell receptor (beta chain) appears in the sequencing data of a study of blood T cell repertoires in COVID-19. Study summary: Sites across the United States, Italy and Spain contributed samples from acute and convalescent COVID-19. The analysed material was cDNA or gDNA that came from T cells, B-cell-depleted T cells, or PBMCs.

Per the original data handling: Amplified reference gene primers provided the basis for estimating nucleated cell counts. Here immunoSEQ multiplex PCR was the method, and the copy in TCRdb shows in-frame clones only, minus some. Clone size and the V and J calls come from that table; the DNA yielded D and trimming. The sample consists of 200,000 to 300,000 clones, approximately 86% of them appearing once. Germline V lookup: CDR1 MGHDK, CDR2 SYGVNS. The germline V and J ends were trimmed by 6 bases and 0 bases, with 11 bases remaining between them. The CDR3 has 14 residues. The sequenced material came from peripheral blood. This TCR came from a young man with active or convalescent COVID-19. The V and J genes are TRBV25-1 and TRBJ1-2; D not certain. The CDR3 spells CASSQVSANYGYTF. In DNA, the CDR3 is TGTGCCAGCAGCCAGGTGTCGGCTAACTATGGCTACACCTTC.